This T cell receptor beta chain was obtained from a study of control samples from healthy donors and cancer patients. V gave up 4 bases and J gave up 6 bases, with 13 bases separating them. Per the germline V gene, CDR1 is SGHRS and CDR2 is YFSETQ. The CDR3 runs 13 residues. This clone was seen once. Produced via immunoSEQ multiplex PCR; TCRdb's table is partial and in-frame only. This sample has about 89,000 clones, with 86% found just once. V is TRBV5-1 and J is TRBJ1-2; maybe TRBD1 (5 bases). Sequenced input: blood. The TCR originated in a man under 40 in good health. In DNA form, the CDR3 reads TGCGCCAGCAGCCGGGGGAGGGGCGATGGCTACACCTTC. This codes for CASSRGRGDGYTF. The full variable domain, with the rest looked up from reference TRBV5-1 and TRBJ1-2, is KAGVTQTPRYLIKTRGQQVTLSCSPISGHRSVSWYQQTPGQGLQFLFEYFSETQRNKGNFPGRFSGRQFSNSRSEMNVSTLELGDSALYLCASSRGRGDGYTFGSGTRLTVV.